A selection of T cell receptor beta chains follows, all from one sample in a study of Graves' ophthalmopathy and Graves' hyperthyroidism. TCRdb fed the multiplex PCR reads into MiXCR, producing one record per CDR3 protein. This table has nearly 400,000 distinct CDR3 sequences, around 16% appearing once. Sequences were obtained from peripheral blood. These receptors were taken from a woman between 18 and 30 years old with Graves' ophthalmopathy. Each CDR3 is given with its conserved first and last residue. A D gene is named only where the DNA matches it firmly. Size tells how often a clone was seen (once, few, many) or the class of an expanded clone, and some rows leave it out.

d_call	j_call	v_call	clone_size	cdr3_aa	cdr3_nt
-	TRBJ1-1	TRBV6-2/TRBV6-3	many	CASSHGGTLNTEAFF	TGTGCCAGCAGTCACGGGGGCACACTGAACACTGAAGCTTTCTTT
TRBD1	TRBJ1-1	TRBV6-2/TRBV6-3	many	CASSAGTGTEAFF	TGTGCCAGCAGTGCCGGGACAGGGACTGAAGCTTTCTTT
-	TRBJ2-7	TRBV6-1	many	CASSALDSSYEQYF	TGTGCCAGCAGTGCCCTTGACAGCTCCTACGAGCAGTACTTC
-	TRBJ2-2	TRBV6-2/TRBV6-3	many	CASSHAIWGVPTGELFF	TGTGCCAGCAGTCACGCCATTTGGGGGGTTCCCACCGGGGAGCTGTTTTTT
-	TRBJ1-2	TRBV20-1	many	CSAGRDANYGYTF	TGCAGTGCTGGCAGGGACGCAAACTATGGCTACACCTTC
-	TRBJ2-5	TRBV4-3	many	CASSQVRGETQYF	TGCGCCAGCAGCCAAGTACGAGGAGAGACCCAGTACTTC
-	TRBJ2-7	TRBV6-5	many	CASSYRTRAPSSYEQYF	TGTGCCAGCAGTTACCGTACTAGGGCACCAAGCTCCTACGAGCAGTACTTC
TRBD1	TRBJ2-7	TRBV6-5	-	CASSYSRDRGSYEQYF	TGTGCCAGCAGTTACAGCCGGGACAGGGGCTCCTACGAGCAGTACTTC
TRBD2	TRBJ2-2	TRBV6-5	many	CASSRTSGRTGELFF	TGTGCCAGCAGTCGGACTAGCGGGAGGACCGGGGAGCTGTTTTTT
TRBD2	TRBJ2-7	TRBV25-1	many	CASTRSNTRGLAGADEQYF	TGTGCCAGCACCAGATCCAATACCAGGGGACTAGCGGGAGCGGACGAGCAGTACTTC
TRBD2	TRBJ2-5	TRBV7-2	many	CASSLASGGARETQYF	TGTGCCAGCAGCTTGGCTAGCGGGGGGGCGAGGGAGACCCAGTACTTC
-	TRBJ2-7	TRBV6-2/TRBV6-3	-	CASRPNLAESYEQYF	TGTGCCAGCAGGCCTAACTTAGCGGAGAGCTACGAGCAGTACTTC
-	TRBJ2-7	TRBV20-1	few	CSARSQSYEQYF	TGCAGTGCTAGGTCCCAGTCCTACGAGCAGTACTTC
-	TRBJ2-5	TRBV6-2/TRBV6-3	many	CASSYSWTDRQETQYF	TGTGCCAGCAGTTACTCTTGGACCGACAGGCAAGAGACCCAGTACTTC
-	TRBJ2-5	TRBV13	many	CASSLRTEYQETQYF	TGTGCCAGCAGCTTGAGGACAGAGTACCAAGAGACCCAGTACTTC
TRBD1	TRBJ2-3	TRBV11-2	many	CASSLFLRDRTTDTQYF	TGTGCCAGCAGCTTATTTCTACGGGACAGAACCACAGATACGCAGTATTTT
-	TRBJ1-5	TRBV11-2	many	CASSQGNEGQPQHF	TGTGCCAGCAGCCAGGGAAACGAGGGACAGCCCCAGCATTTT
-	TRBJ2-2	TRBV30	many	CAWGSGGSGKLFF	TGTGCCTGGGGCTCAGGGGGGTCCGGGAAGCTGTTTTTT
-	TRBJ1-5	TRBV11-3	many	CASSFPFYSNQPQHF	TGTGCCAGCAGCTTCCCCTTTTATAGCAATCAGCCCCAGCATTTT
-	TRBJ2-2	TRBV6-2/TRBV6-3	many	CASSTLRRAPTGELFF	TGTGCCAGCAGTACCCTCCGGCGGGCTCCCACCGGGGAGCTGTTTTTT
-	TRBJ1-5	TRBV4-2	many	CASSQVGRQFLQPQHF	TGTGCCAGCAGCCAAGTCGGTAGACAGTTTCTTCAGCCCCAGCATTTT
-	TRBJ2-7	TRBV4-1	many	CASSQEEGWGSEQYF	TGCGCCAGCAGCCAAGAAGAGGGCTGGGGCTCCGAGCAGTACTTC
-	TRBJ1-5	TRBV29-1	many	CSVGDGINQPQHF	TGCAGCGTTGGGGACGGAATCAATCAGCCCCAGCATTTT
-	TRBJ2-2	TRBV7-2	many	CASSPGTGNTGELFF	TGTGCCAGCAGCCCCGGGACGGGGAACACCGGGGAGCTGTTTTTT
-	TRBJ2-2	TRBV19	many	CASSSWGQTGELFF	TGTGCCAGTAGTTCGTGGGGCCAGACCGGGGAGCTGTTTTTT
-	TRBJ1-1	TRBV12-3/TRBV12-4	many	CAIRTGTEAFF	TGTGCCATTAGGACTGGGACTGAAGCTTTCTTT
TRBD2	TRBJ2-7	TRBV11-2	many	CASRLTSGEGAYEQYF	TGTGCCAGCAGACTAACTAGCGGAGAAGGAGCCTACGAGCAGTACTTC
TRBD1	TRBJ2-5	TRBV6-5	-	CASSYGTGDQETQYF	TGTGCCAGCAGTTACGGGACAGGGGACCAAGAGACCCAGTACTTC
-	TRBJ1-2	TRBV5-1	-	CASSYEPGQGNYGYTF	TGCGCCAGCAGCTATGAACCGGGACAAGGGAACTATGGCTACACCTTC
-	TRBJ2-7	TRBV11-2	many	CASSLDRGNSYEQYF	TGTGCCAGCAGCTTAGACCGGGGGAACTCCTACGAGCAGTACTTC
-	TRBJ2-7	TRBV10-3	-	CATAPSLYEQYF	TGTGCCACAGCCCCGTCGCTTTACGAGCAGTACTTC
TRBD1	TRBJ2-2	TRBV29-1	many	CSVDSTGDGELFF	TGCAGCGTTGACTCGACAGGGGACGGGGAGCTGTTTTTT
TRBD1	TRBJ1-6	TRBV27	many	CASSTTGEGSPLHF	TGTGCCAGCAGCACCACAGGGGAAGGGTCACCCCTCCACTTT
-	TRBJ2-7	TRBV20-1	-	CSASTGIYEQYF	TGCAGTGCTAGTACAGGTATCTACGAGCAGTACTTC
-	TRBJ1-1	TRBV28	many	CASSLFRTDPKEAFF	TGTGCCAGCAGTTTATTCCGGACAGACCCTAAGGAGGCTTTCTTT
TRBD1	TRBJ1-1	TRBV11-1	many	CASSPAFGQGASGGTEAFF	TGTGCCAGCAGCCCCGCCTTCGGACAGGGGGCTTCTGGGGGCACTGAAGCTTTCTTT
TRBD1	TRBJ1-6	TRBV6-1	many	CASSKTGAQGSPLHF	TGTGCCAGCAGCAAGACAGGGGCCCAGGGTTCACCCCTCCACTTT
-	TRBJ2-5	TRBV27	many	CASSLRLQETQYF	TGTGCCAGCAGTTTAAGATTACAAGAGACCCAGTACTTC
TRBD1	TRBJ2-7	TRBV9	many	CASSVGDRSYEQYF	TGTGCCAGCAGCGTAGGGGACAGATCCTACGAGCAGTACTTC
-	TRBJ2-5	TRBV29-1	many	CSVEGEGAQYF	TGCAGCGTTGAAGGGGAAGGGGCCCAGTACTTC
-	TRBJ1-2	TRBV6-1	-	CASGRINYGYTF	TGTGCCAGCGGTCGGATCAACTATGGCTACACCTTC
-	TRBJ2-7	TRBV27	many	CASSFRLDSYEQYF	TGTGCCAGCAGCTTTAGACTAGACTCCTACGAGCAGTACTTC
-	TRBJ2-2	TRBV19	many	CASSSVEDTGELFF	TGTGCCAGTAGTAGTGTTGAAGACACCGGGGAGCTGTTTTTT
-	TRBJ2-2	TRBV7-2	many	CASSFQRETGELFF	TGTGCCAGCAGCTTTCAAAGGGAAACCGGGGAGCTGTTTTTT
TRBD2	TRBJ2-7	TRBV6-2/TRBV6-3	-	CASSGRTSGPYEQYF	TGTGCCAGCAGTGGCCGGACTAGCGGGCCCTACGAGCAGTACTTC